The clone carrying this TCR beta chain showed up many times. Its antigen is currently unknown. Using unique molecular identifiers, the investigators prepared the TCRbeta library. TCRdb reprocessed the PCR reads with MiXCR, giving one entry per CDR3 protein. Among about 70,000 distinct CDR3 sequences, roughly a tenth were seen once, and the ten largest hold approximately 13%. These data belong to a study of T-cell reconstitution after alpha-beta-depleted transplantation in children. Study-level findings and limits: T-cell counts and diversity were attributed mostly to newly produced T cells one year after transplant. Roughly two months post-transplant, alpha-beta T cells reportedly originated from several hundred graft clones that had expanded. After transplant, high TCRbeta diversity at day 60 in some patients arose from surviving recipient T cells and thymic progenitors.

Germline CDR1 and CDR2: SGHTA and FQGNSA. This CDR3 spans 15 amino acids. V was pared by 2 bases and J by 7 bases, with 15 bases between. The material was PBMCs, obtained before TCRalphabeta/CD19-depleted stem cell transplant. The J gene is TRBJ2-1, the V gene TRBV7-2; D unresolved. The sequence was collected from a boy under 18 with acute myeloid leukemia, due to receive a stem cell transplant. The CDR3 here is CASSLHWATWNEQFF. The CDR3 region has the DNA TGTGCCAGCAGCTTACACTGGGCGACTTGGAATGAGCAGTTCTTC.